This is a list of T cell receptor beta chains from one sample in a study of blood T cell repertoires in COVID-19. Repertoires were generated with immunoSEQ multiplex PCR, while TCRdb's copy carries only in-frame clones and drops some. The table records about 180,000 clones, approximately 80% of them present only once. Sequences were obtained from PBMCs or T cells enriched from blood (not recorded which). These receptors came from a man in his fifties who had recovered from COVID-19. The CDR3 runs from the conserved cysteine through the conserved F or W. Fields, in order: J gene, D gene, clone size, V gene, CDR3 protein, CDR3 DNA. The D gene is left open where the match is weak. A row's size may be missing; if present it is once, few, many or a size class.

TRBJ2-7	.	.	TRBV30	CAWLRFQNFDEQYF	TGTGCCTGGCTTCGGTTCCAAAACTTCGACGAGCAGTACTTC
TRBJ2-5	TRBD1	.	TRBV5-1	CASSSLTGYQETQYF	TGCGCCAGCAGCTCACTGACAGGGTATCAAGAGACCCAGTACTTC
TRBJ1-6	.	.	TRBV30	CAWSVGPRLYNSPLHF	TGTGCCTGGAGTGTAGGTCCGCGGCTCTATAATTCACCCCTCCACTTT
TRBJ1-2	.	.	TRBV27	CASSAGGAHYGYTF	TGTGCCAGCAGTGCTGGAGGGGCCCACTATGGCTACACCTTC
TRBJ1-3	TRBD1	.	TRBV2	CASSFNPGGGNTIYF	TGTGCCAGCAGTTTCAACCCAGGGGGTGGAAACACCATATATTTT
TRBJ1-1	TRBD1	.	TRBV7-3	CASSLTGLTEAFF	TGTGCCAGCAGCTTGACAGGGCTGACTGAAGCTTTCTTT
TRBJ1-3	.	once	TRBV5-6	CASSFQEARGNTIYF	TGTGCCAGCAGCTTCCAGGAGGCGAGGGGAAACACCATATATTTT
TRBJ2-7	TRBD1	.	TRBV9	CASSVAGTGTYEQYF	TGTGCCAGCAGCGTAGCTGGGACAGGAACCTACGAGCAGTACTTC
TRBJ1-2	.	.	TRBV25-1	CASSETYGYTF	TGTGCCAGCAGTGAAACTTATGGCTACACCTTC
TRBJ1-1	.	.	TRBV18	CASSPSGLDTEAFF	TGTGCCAGCTCACCATCAGGGCTCGACACTGAAGCTTTCTTT
TRBJ2-3	.	once	TRBV3-1/TRBV3-2	CASSQGIAGDTQYF	TGTGCCAGCAGCCAAGGGATCGCAGGGGATACACAGTATTTT
TRBJ2-6	TRBD1	once	TRBV3-1/TRBV3-2	CASSQDYARGPGANVLTF	TGTGCCAGCAGCCAAGATTACGCCAGGGGGCCTGGGGCCAACGTCCTGACTTTC
TRBJ1-4	TRBD1	.	TRBV19	CASSPGQGNEKLFF	TGTGCCAGTAGTCCGGGACAGGGAAATGAAAAACTGTTTTTT
TRBJ1-4	TRBD1	.	TRBV4-1	CASSQIGLGGGPSANEKLFF	TGCGCCAGCAGCCAAATTGGGTTAGGGGGCGGACCTTCGGCTAATGAAAAACTGTTTTTT
TRBJ1-2	TRBD1	.	TRBV18	CASSPTGTGGDGYTF	TGTGCCAGCTCACCAACCGGGACAGGGGGAGATGGCTACACCTTC
TRBJ2-5	TRBD1	.	TRBV6-5	CARNRDRGLETQYF	TGTGCCAGAAACCGGGACAGGGGGTTGGAGACCCAGTACTTC
TRBJ1-6	.	.	TRBV18	CASSSQGTSPLHF	TGTGCCAGCTCATCCCAGGGAACTTCACCCCTCCACTTT